The clone carrying this T cell receptor (beta chain) was picked up a small number of times. Antigen specificity is unknown. Using unique molecular identifiers, the investigators prepared the TCRbeta library. TCRdb independently ran MiXCR on the PCR reads; one entry per CDR3 protein. The sample lists 95,000 to 150,000 distinct CDR3 sequences, 23% occurring once. The V gene's germline CDR1 is DFQATT and CDR2 SNEGSKA (reference sequence). CDR3 length: 13 residues. Between the trimmed V and J ends, which lost 1 base and 3 bases, there was a span of 7 bases. This sample stems from a study of T-cell reconstitution after alpha-beta-depleted transplantation in children. Study results and caveats: The study traced high day-60 TCRbeta diversity in some patients to surviving recipient T cells and thymic progenitors. At the one-year point after transplant, T-cell counts and TCRbeta diversity were found to come mostly from T cells that had been newly produced. Reportedly, roughly two months post-transplant, alpha-beta T cells arose from several hundred expanded graft clones.

The sequencing used PBMCs, mostly from graft donor cells, collected 180 days after TCRalphabeta/CD19-depleted stem cell transplant. The V and J genes are TRBV20-1 and TRBJ1-5; tentatively, D is TRBD1 (5 bases). This TCR was recovered from a male patient aged 2 to 10 who had a stem cell transplant for chronic granulomatous disease, so the T cells may come from the graft donor. CDR3 sequence reads: CSARGTNNQPQHF. For the CDR3, the DNA is TGCAGTGCTAGAGGGACAAACAATCAGCCCCAGCATTTT.